The source of this T cell receptor beta chain is a study of blood T cell repertoires in COVID-19. Background on the study: The origin of the acute and convalescent COVID-19 samples was the United States, Italy and Spain. T cells, B-cell-depleted T cells, or PBMCs provided the cDNA or gDNA that served as material.

In the source study's methods: Reference gene primer amplification gave estimated nucleated cell counts. Measured with immunoSEQ multiplex PCR; TCRdb has only the in-frame clones, and not every one. From that table come the V and J calls and clone size; the DNA was used to work out D and trimming. This sample carries about 290,000 clones, 75% to 90% of them seen once, and the ten largest clones take about 4.6%. What was sequenced was peripheral blood. The sequence came from a man aged 35 to 55 with acute or convalescent COVID-19.

The CDR3 spells CSASPHPGDGELFF. The CDR3 nucleotides are TGCAGTGCTAGTCCCCACCCCGGAGACGGGGAGCTGTTTTTT. The chain links TRBV20-1 to TRBJ2-2; no definite D call. The CDR3 spans 14 residues. Looked up from germline, CDR1 is DFQATT and CDR2 is SNEGSKA (reference sequence). The germline V and J ends were trimmed by 3 bases and 7 bases, with 15 bases remaining between them.